Sequencing of this TCR beta chain was carried out in a study of prognosis after radiotherapy for stage I lung cancer. This clonotype has at least ten counts. Genomic DNA was subjected to two-round multiplex PCR for amplification of TCR beta CDR3. The first round of PCR was done with primers that matched each TRBV and TRBJ gene. Via MiXCR, TCRdb re-called the multiplex PCR reads, giving one row per CDR3 protein. Counted here are 12,000 to 15,000 distinct CDR3 sequences, roughly 49% occurring once; the ten biggest clones make up roughly 40%. Germline CDR1 SEHNR, CDR2 FQNEAQ (reference sequence). V lost 1 base, J lost 9 bases, and 7 bases stayed unmatched. This CDR3 is built from 14 residues.

The starting material was PBMCs, obtained before or after stereotactic body radiation therapy (not recorded which). The sequence was collected from a donor aged 50 or older with non-small cell lung cancer. This sequence joins TRBV7-9 and TRBJ1-1; 8 bases align to TRBD1. CDR3 DNA sequence: TGTGCCAGCAGCTTAGATGGCCGGGACAGGAAAGCTTTCTTT. It codes for CASSLDGRDRKAFF.